The clone carrying this T cell receptor (beta chain) occurred a few times. This sample was taken from a study of control samples from healthy donors and cancer patients. The assay was immunoSEQ multiplex PCR, and TCRdb's table has in-frame clones only and misses some. The sample shows about 100,000 clones, just under 85% of them seen only once. This receptor was identified in a man aged 25-45 years in good health. Sample: blood.

The CDR3 region is CASSAEGTAANTGELFF. DNA of the CDR3: TGTGCCAGCAGCGCGGAGGGGACGGCGGCGAACACCGGGGAGCTGTTTTTT. This chain uses TRBV9 with TRBJ2-2; a possible D gene is TRBD2 (6 bases). The V gene lost 3 bases and the J gene lost 0 bases, with 15 bases spanning the gap. The germline CDR1 and CDR2 sequences are SGDLS and YYNGEE. The CDR3 contains 17 residues.